Each of the 14 T cell receptor beta chains below was sequenced from the same sample in a study of shared clonotypes between healthy human individuals. Data came from immunoSEQ multiplex PCR; TCRdb stores just in-frame clones and leaves some out. Of approximately 1.5 million clones detected, 98% to 99% appear once; the ten largest clones hold approximately 0.38%. Sequencing used naive CD4+ T cells sorted from blood. Noted subset: CD45RA+ positively selected. These receptors were collected from a man in his thirties or forties in good health.

The chain uses TRBV19 and TRBJ2-3, with D possibly TRBD1 on 5 matching bases. The CDR3 runs to 13 residues. Trimming removed 4 bases at V and 5 bases at J, with 10 bases between. In germline, CDR1 is LNHDA, CDR2 SQIVND (reference sequence). The CDR3 DNA reads as TGTGCCAGTAGTAAACTCAGGGTAGATACGCAGTATTTT. This gives the protein CASSKLRVDTQYF.

Comments on this clone: Other DNA sequences in the sample encode the same CDR3. This chain connects TRBV5-1 to TRBJ2-7, with D hard to call. Per the germline V gene, CDR1 is SGHRS and CDR2 is YFSETQ. The ends were cut back, 4 bases at V and 3 bases at J, with 8 bases in the middle. CDR3 size: 12 residues. DNA for the CDR3: TGCGCCAGCAGCCTGGGGATCTACGAGCAGTACTTC. Encoded protein: CASSLGIYEQYF.

The chain has TRBV6-1 and TRBJ2-7; possible D gene TRBD1, 7 bases. This CDR3 is 18 amino acids long. V was shortened by 2 bases and J by 0 bases, with 20 bases between the two germline ends. In germline, CDR1 is MNHNS, CDR2 SASEGT. The CDR3 sequence: CASSEPSPQGGNSYEQYF. CDR3 bases: TGTGCCAGCAGTGAACCCAGTCCGCAGGGGGGCAACTCCTACGAGCAGTACTTC.

V gene TRBV5-1 combines with J gene TRBJ1-3, with unresolved D. CDR1 is SGHRS, CDR2 YFSETQ, per germline. V was clipped by 1 base and J by 0 bases, with 17 bases between them. This CDR3 spans 18 amino acids. CDR3 amino acids: CASSLREIVGSSGNTIYF. DNA of the CDR3: TGCGCCAGCAGCTTGAGGGAAATTGTGGGCAGCTCTGGAAACACCATATATTTT.

The rearrangement links TRBV5-1 to TRBJ1-5, with a weak D call TRBD1 (6 bases). Germline V gene sequence: CDR1 SGHRS, CDR2 YFSETQ. Trimming cost V 1 base and J 4 bases, with 9 bases left between them. The CDR3 covers 14 residues. CDR3 residues: CASSLTGTNQPQHF. The DNA for the CDR3 is TGCGCCAGCAGCTTGACAGGGACAAATCAGCCCCAGCATTTT.

As to this clone: The identical CDR3 is also encoded by other nucleotide sequences in the sample. CDR3 DNA: TGTGCCAGCAGCTTAGTATCTTCCGGGGAGCTGTTTTTT. Its translation is CASSLVSSGELFF. This chain links TRBV7-9 with TRBJ2-2; D unresolved. V was clipped by 1 base and J by 6 bases, with 6 bases between them. The CDR3 is 13 residues long. CDR1 and CDR2 from the germline V gene are SEHNR and FQNEAQ (reference sequence).

This clone was detected only once. The chain has TRBV18 and TRBJ2-3; TRBD2 matches 8 bases. The CDR3 runs to 16 residues. Germline V lookup: CDR1 KGHSH, CDR2 LQKENI. V lost 1 base, J lost 0 bases, and 3 bases stayed unmatched. Here the CDR3 reads CASSPLSGGSTDTQYF. In DNA, the CDR3 is TGTGCCAGCTCACCACTCTCGGGGGGGAGCACAGATACGCAGTATTTT.

Here the CDR3 DNA reads TGTGCCAGCAGTAAGCGGAGGACTAGCGGGACAGATACGCAGTATTTT. Translation gives CASSKRRTSGTDTQYF. The V gene is TRBV28, the J gene TRBJ2-3; 11 positions match TRBD2. Germline loops: CDR1 MDHEN, CDR2 SYDVKM. The CDR3 loop spans 16 amino acids. V dropped 5 bases and J dropped 3; count of bases not matched to a gene: 7.

The rearrangement joins TRBV2 to TRBJ2-3, with 9 nucleotides matching TRBD2. Germline V CDR1 and CDR2: SNHLY, FYNNEI. The CDR3 runs 16 residues. With V trimmed by 8 bases and J by 0 bases, 9 bases remained unmatched. The CDR3 nucleotides read TGTGCCAGCGTGACAACTAGCGGGCCTAGCACAGATACGCAGTATTTT. Translation: CASVTTSGPSTDTQYF.

This clone showed up just once. The chain combines TRBV6-1 with TRBJ2-1; D unclear. V dropped 11 bases and J dropped 6 bases, with 14 bases sitting between them. CDR1 and CDR2 from the germline V gene are MNHNS and SASEGT. The CDR3 sequence is 12 residues long. The CDR3 loop is CALRTVANEQFF. The CDR3 DNA reads as TGTGCCTTACGGACCGTAGCCAATGAGCAGTTCTTC.

V and J are TRBV15 and TRBJ2-3; D assignment may be TRBD1 or TRBD2 (5 bases each). The CDR3 covers 13 residues. CDR1 LNHNV and CDR2 YYDKDF come from the germline V gene (reference sequence). The V end was cut by 5 bases, the J end by 6 bases, with 12 bases between. Here the CDR3 reads CATSLGPADTQYF. The DNA for the CDR3 is TGTGCCACCAGCCTGGGACCAGCGGATACGCAGTATTTT.

The rearrangement joins TRBV27 to TRBJ2-1; 7 bases map to TRBD1. This CDR3 spans 13 amino acids. The V segment lost 5 bases and the J segment 14 bases; nucleotides outside the gene matches: 12. From germline, CDR1 is MNHEY and CDR2 SMNVEV (reference sequence). The CDR3: CASSERGRGFEFF. CDR3 in DNA: TGTGCCAGCAGTGAAAGAGGCAGGGGGTTTGAGTTCTTC.

The chain carries TRBV5-4 and TRBJ1-1; weak D call: TRBD1 (5 bases). The CDR3 extends over 14 amino acids. The ends were cut back, 3 bases at V and 6 bases at J, with 15 bases in the middle. Germline V gene lookup returns CDR1 SGHNT and CDR2 YYREEE (reference sequence). CDR3 nucleotides: TGTGCCAGCAGCTCTACTCAGGGAAAGGCTGAAGCTTTCTTT. Translated: CASSSTQGKAEAFF. The variable domain in full, with the rest retrieved from reference TRBV5-4 and TRBJ1-1, is ETGVTQSPTHLIKTRGQQVTLRCSSQSGHNTVSWYQQALGQGPQFIFQYYREEENGRGNFPPRFSGLQFPNYSSELNVNALELDDSALYLCASSSTQGKAEAFFGQGTRLTVV.

This clone was seen just once. V usage is TRBV7-9 and J usage is TRBJ1-2; 10 bases are a match to TRBD1. V lost 5 bases and J lost 7; bases outside the gene matches: 13. The CDR3 covers 16 residues. Germline V gives CDR1 SEHNR, CDR2 FQNEAQ (reference sequence). The CDR3 region is CASSLTGTGDQGGYTF. CDR3 coding DNA: TGTGCCAGCAGCCTGACCGGGACAGGGGATCAGGGTGGCTACACCTTC.